One sample yielded the 20 T cell receptor beta chains listed below, sequenced in a study of blood T cells in healthy people across ages. A second PCR, run for about 7 to 11 cycles, used a sample-barcoded 5' primer plus a J-beta primer mix. One entry per CDR3 protein, called by TCRdb with MiXCR from the 5' RACE reads. This table holds fewer than 2 million distinct CDR3 sequences, approximately 39% found once. The sequencing input was blood. The receptors originated from a human donor in good health.

The chain is built from TRBV7-9 and TRBJ1-5, with 7 positions matching TRBD1. CDR1 and CDR2 (germline): SEHNR, FQNEAQ (reference sequence). The CDR3 has 16 amino acids. V lost 1 base and J lost 2; bases outside the gene matches: 5. CDR3 in amino acids: CASSLGVTGRNQPQHF. CDR3 bases: TGTGCCAGCAGCTTAGGGGTGACAGGGCGCAATCAGCCCCAGCATTTT.

The chain couples TRBV7-9 to TRBJ2-1, with D perhaps TRBD2 (6 bases). Germline-derived CDR1 and CDR2 are SEHNR and FQNEAQ (reference sequence). Trimming cost V 1 base and J 10 bases, with 14 bases left between them. The CDR3 runs 14 residues. The CDR3 protein is CASSLEMGRDEQFF. As DNA, the CDR3 is TGTGCCAGCAGCTTAGAGATGGGGCGGGACGAGCAGTTCTTC. Drawing the rest from reference TRBV7-9 and TRBJ2-1, the complete variable domain is DTGVSQNPRHKITKRGQNVTFRCDPISEHNRLYWYRQTLGQGPEFLTYFQNEAQLEKSRLLSDRFSAERPKGSFSTLEIQRTEQGDSAMYLCASSLEMGRDEQFFGPGTRLTVL.

The rearrangement joins TRBV4-3 to TRBJ1-2; D is uncertain. Deletions cut 4 bases from V and 4 bases from J, with 22 bases between. The CDR3 is 17 amino acids. Germline CDR1 LGHNA, CDR2 YSLEER. The CDR3 DNA follows: TGCGCCAGCAGCCCAGTTAGGACGGGCCGACGCTGCTATGGCTACACCTTC. This gives the protein CASSPVRTGRRCYGYTF.

This clonotype was seen more than once but under ten times. This chain links TRBV28 with TRBJ2-5; 7 nucleotides line up with TRBD1. The germline V gene has CDR1 MDHEN and CDR2 SYDVKM. The junction had 7 bases not matched to a gene; V was cut back by 5 bases and J by 4 bases. This CDR3 is 14 amino acids long. The CDR3 region has the DNA TGTGCCAGCAGTACCCCGGGACAGATAGAGACCCAGTACTTC. This sequence encodes CASSTPGQIETQYF.

This clonotype was observed a handful of times. This chain uses TRBV6-2 or TRBV6-3 with TRBJ2-7; 9 bases align to TRBD1. J gave up 6 bases and V 0 bases, and 9 bases lay outside the gene matches. Germline CDR1 is MNHEY and CDR2 is SVGEGT. The CDR3 consists of 16 residues. The CDR3 sequence: CASSYSGTGQQFEQYF. CDR3 nucleotides: TGTGCCAGCAGTTACTCCGGGACAGGGCAACAGTTCGAGCAGTACTTC.

As DNA, the CDR3 is TGCAGTGCTAGTGGTCCGGACTATGGCTACACCTTC. Protein: CSASGPDYGYTF. V gene TRBV20-1 combines with J gene TRBJ1-2, with unresolved D. CDR1 and CDR2 (germline): DFQATT, SNEGSKA (reference sequence). V gave up 3 bases and J gave up 3 bases, with 8 bases separating them. The CDR3 runs 12 residues.

This clonotype was seen a handful of times. CDR3 in DNA: TGTGCCAGCAGGGGACAGTCAAACTATGGCTACACCTTC. Protein product: CASRGQSNYGYTF. The genes are TRBV7-2 and TRBJ1-2; TRBD1 aligns across 7 bases. CDR3 length equals 13 residues. The J segment lost 2 bases and the V segment lost 6 bases, leaving 3 bases of the junction unmatched. Germline V lookup: CDR1 SGHTA, CDR2 FQGNSA. The full variable domain, its missing parts supplied by reference TRBV7-2 and TRBJ1-2, is GAGVSQSPSNKVTEKGKDVELRCDPISGHTALYWYRQSLGQGLEFLIYFQGNSAPDKSGLPSDRFSAERTGGSVSTLTIQRTQQEDSAVYLCASRGQSNYGYTFGSGTRLTVV.

The chain couples TRBV29-1 to TRBJ2-1, with D possibly matching TRBD2 (6 bases). The germline V gene encodes CDR1 SQVTM and CDR2 ANQGSEA. V was clipped by 3 bases and J by 5 bases, with 11 bases between them. The CDR3 sequence is 13 residues long. CDR3 nucleotide sequence: TGCAGCGTTGATGGGAGGTCTCACAATGAGCAGTTCTTC. It encodes CSVDGRSHNEQFF.

This clonotype has just a few counts. The chain combines TRBV11-2 with TRBJ2-1, with 10 nucleotides matching TRBD1. Germline CDR1 reads SGHAT; CDR2 reads FQNNGV. The CDR3 is 15 amino acids. J gave up 8 bases and V 5 bases, and 9 bases lay outside the gene matches. The DNA of the CDR3 is TGTGCCAGCAGCCCTCGACAGGGGGCTTTTGATGAGCAGTTCTTC. Its translation is CASSPRQGAFDEQFF.

Notes on this clonotype: An end of the junction differs from the germline gene, which may be a read error. The chain joins TRBV7-9 to TRBJ1-6; 9 bases match TRBD1. Germline CDR1 and CDR2: SEHNR and FQNEAQ (reference sequence). There are 14 residues in the CDR3. CDR3 DNA: TGTGCCAGCAGCTTCGGACAGGGGCATTCACCTCTCCACTTT. Residues: CASSFGQGHSPLHF.

This clonotype has ten or more counts. This chain connects TRBV2 to TRBJ2-1, with 14 bases fitting TRBD2. Germline V lookup: CDR1 SNHLY, CDR2 FYNNEI. The CDR3 loop spans 15 amino acids. The V segment lost 7 bases and the J segment 7 bases; nucleotides outside the gene matches: 6. The CDR3 spells CASTGTSGSSNEQFF. In DNA form, the CDR3 reads TGTGCCAGCACCGGGACTAGCGGGAGCTCTAATGAGCAGTTCTTC.

The chain is built from TRBV7-9 and TRBJ2-3; 10 bases agree with TRBD2. The length of the CDR3 is 17 residues. Germline V CDR1 and CDR2: SEHNR, FQNEAQ (reference sequence). V was pared by 4 bases and J by 4 bases, with 11 bases of the junction left unmatched. CDR3 sequence: CASSSISGGAFADTQYF. DNA of the CDR3: TGTGCCAGCAGCTCGATAAGCGGGGGGGCCTTCGCAGATACGCAGTATTTT.

The chain combines TRBV10-3 with TRBJ2-1; 7 nucleotides align to TRBD1. CDR1 is ENHRY and CDR2 is SYGVKD in the germline V gene. The CDR3 extends over 17 amino acids. V was clipped by 8 bases and J by 0 bases; unmatched bases: 13. CDR3 sequence: CAIAARTGASSYNEQFF. For the CDR3, the DNA is TGTGCCATCGCCGCGAGAACAGGGGCGAGCTCCTACAATGAGCAGTTCTTC.

The CDR3 DNA reads as TGCGCCAGCAGCTTAAGTGGGACAGGCCTGGGAGGTGGCTACACCTTC. Protein sequence: CASSLSGTGLGGGYTF. The chain joins TRBV5-1 to TRBJ1-2; 8 nucleotides line up with TRBD1. The ends lost 2 bases at V and 7 bases at J; junction bases unmatched: 13. This CDR3 has 16 amino acids. The germline V gene encodes CDR1 SGHRS and CDR2 YFSETQ.

The V call is TRBV20-1, the J call TRBJ2-5; D is possibly TRBD2 (6 bases). Per germline, CDR1 DFQATT and CDR2 SNEGSKA (reference sequence). The V end was cut by 5 bases, the J end by 11 bases, with 18 bases between. The CDR3 covers 12 residues. CDR3 nucleotide sequence: TGCAGTGCTTTCCGGGGGTACAATGAGCAGTACTTC. Its translation is CSAFRGYNEQYF.

V usage is TRBV7-9 and J usage is TRBJ2-2; the D gene is possibly TRBD1 (5 bases). V lost 3 bases to trimming and J lost 6 bases, with 14 bases between them. The CDR3 has 15 residues. Germline CDR1 is SEHNR and CDR2 is FQNEAQ (reference sequence). In DNA form, the CDR3 reads TGTGCCAGCAGCTTCGGCAGGGATATGGCCGGGGAGCTGTTTTTT. This sequence encodes CASSFGRDMAGELFF.

This clonotype was detected only a few times. This rearrangement joins TRBV12-5 to TRBJ2-1; 7 positions match TRBD2. Germline lookup yields CDR1 LGHNT and CDR2 FRNRAP. The trim removed 3 bases at V and 1 base at J, leaving 3 bases unmatched. The CDR3 is made up of 15 amino acids. CDR3 loop: CASGFSSGSYNEQFF. In DNA form, the CDR3 reads TGTGCTAGTGGTTTCTCTAGCGGATCCTACAATGAGCAGTTCTTC.

This chain joins TRBV4-3 and TRBJ1-5, with D uncertain. Germline V gives CDR1 LGHNA, CDR2 YSLEER. The CDR3 extends over 13 amino acids. Trimming took off 6 bases at V and 5 bases at J, with 11 bases between the two ends. The CDR3 loop is CASSLRKDQPQHF. For the CDR3, the DNA is TGCGCCAGCAGTCTTAGAAAAGATCAGCCCCAGCATTTT.

This clonotype was seen once. The V gene is TRBV28, the J gene TRBJ2-4; 10 bases line up with TRBD1. The J call is in doubt because the DNA end fits TRBJ2-7 better. Germline assignment: CDR1 MDHEN and CDR2 SYDVKM. This CDR3 is built from 13 residues. This chain's CDR3 is CASRTGGYYEQYF. CDR3 sequence (DNA): TGTGCCAGTAGGACAGGGGGTTACTACGAGCAGTACTTC.

A few counts support this clonotype. The chain has TRBV4-2 and TRBJ1-5; no definite D call. Trimming pared 0 bases from V and 3 bases from J, leaving 12 bases between. The CDR3 totals 16 residues. Germline loops: CDR1 LGHNA, CDR2 YNFKEQ. In nucleotides, the CDR3 is TGTGCCAGCAGCCAAGATCCCCTACGGCACAATCAGCCCCAGCATTTT. Its protein is CASSQDPLRHNQPQHF.